This T cell receptor beta chain originates from a study of T-cell reconstitution after alpha-beta-depleted transplantation in children. Germline values: CDR1 SGHTA, CDR2 FQGTGA. Trimming removed 0 bases from V and 1 base from J; junction bases left unmatched: 13. The CDR3 length is 20 residues. Study conclusions and caveats: Reports say that about two months after transplant, the alpha-beta T cells came out of several hundred graft clones that had expanded. The main origin of T-cell counts and diversity one year after transplant was newly produced T cells. Elevated TCRbeta diversity at day 60 was traced, in some patients, to surviving recipient T cells and thymic progenitors.

Unique molecular identifiers were incorporated during preparation of the TCRbeta library. Via MiXCR, TCRdb re-called the PCR reads, giving one row per CDR3 protein. The sample lists nearly 250,000 distinct CDR3 sequences; 8.2% were seen once. This clonotype was counted ten times or more. Its antigen is undetermined. The receptor comes from a male patient aged 10 to 17 who had a stem cell transplant for acute lymphoblastic leukemia, so the T cells may come from the graft donor. J is TRBJ1-4 and V is TRBV7-3; 8 nucleotides align to TRBD1. The specimen was PBMCs, mostly from graft donor cells, collected 180 days after TCRalphabeta/CD19-depleted stem cell transplant. The CDR3 DNA follows: TGTGCCAGCAGCTTAACGAGGCGGACAGGGAGGGGAGTAACTAATGAAAAACTGTTTTTT. Protein sequence: CASSLTRRTGRGVTNEKLFF.